These 31 T cell receptor beta chains were sequenced from one sample in a study of OX40 agonist ivuxolimab in advanced cancers. Sequencing was performed with immunoSEQ multiplex PCR; in TCRdb, only in-frame clones are kept and a portion is missing. Of approximately 62,000 clones detected, approximately 92% appear once; the ten largest clones hold about an eighth. Sequencing used CD4+ or CD8+ T cells sorted from blood, obtained in a trial of the OX40 agonist ivuxolimab. The receptors derive from an adult with an advanced solid tumor such as melanoma, head and neck, liver or kidney cancer.

The chain employs TRBV12-5 and TRBJ1-3; D uncertain. The germline V and J ends were trimmed by 9 bases and 3 bases, with 18 bases remaining between them. CDR1 LGHNT and CDR2 FRNRAP come from the germline V gene. This CDR3 comprises 15 residues. In DNA, the CDR3 is TGTGCTAGCAGAGCCATGGATGTGGGTGGAAACACCATATATTTT. This codes for CASRAMDVGGNTIYF.

The chain recombines TRBV12-5 with TRBJ2-5; TRBD2 is a possible D gene (7 bases). The CDR3 sequence is 14 residues long. Trimming removed 7 bases at V and 0 bases at J, with 12 bases between. Germline assignment: CDR1 LGHNT and CDR2 FRNRAP. The CDR3 spells CASVTGGYQETQYF. In DNA, the CDR3 is TGTGCTAGTGTGACGGGGGGCTACCAAGAGACCCAGTACTTC. The whole variable domain, filled in from reference TRBV12-5 and TRBJ2-5, reads DARVTQTPRHKVTEMGQEVTMRCQPILGHNTVFWYRQTMMQGLELLAYFRNRAPLDDSGMPKDRFSAEMPDATLATLKIQPSEPRDSAVYFCASVTGGYQETQYFGPGTRLLVL.

The chain links TRBV10-3 to TRBJ2-7, with 7 bases aligning to TRBD1. Trimming took 4 bases from V and 0 from J; bases not matched to a gene: 12. CDR1 is ENHRY, CDR2 SYGVKD, per germline. The CDR3 contains 17 residues. The CDR3 spells CAISVSDDRESSYEQYF. Written as DNA, the CDR3 is TGTGCCATCAGTGTATCGGATGACAGGGAAAGCTCCTACGAGCAGTACTTC.

The chain couples TRBV29-1 to TRBJ2-7, with D uncertain. This CDR3 contains 13 residues. The ends were cut back, 1 base at V and 1 base at J, with 8 bases in the middle. Germline lookup yields CDR1 SQVTM and CDR2 ANQGSEA. The CDR3 sequence is CSVEGQESYEQYF. In nucleotides, the CDR3 is TGCAGCGTTGAAGGCCAGGAATCCTACGAGCAGTACTTC.

The chain has TRBV7-8 and TRBJ2-3, with a weak D call TRBD2 (6 bases). Germline values: CDR1 SGHVS, CDR2 FQNEAQ. V shed 1 base and J shed 2 bases, with 10 bases lying between them. CDR3 length: 15 amino acids. This CDR3 reads CASSLEWGLTDTQYF. The CDR3 DNA reads TGTGCCAGCAGCTTAGAGTGGGGACTCACAGATACGCAGTATTTT.

Note on this clone: Other DNA sequences in the sample encode the same CDR3. The V and J genes are TRBV7-9 and TRBJ1-4, with D perhaps matching TRBD1 (5 bases). V was clipped by 5 bases and J by 7 bases, with 8 bases between them. The CDR3 has 12 amino acids. CDR1 and CDR2 from the germline V gene are SEHNR and FQNEAQ (reference sequence). In DNA, the CDR3 is TGTGCCAGCAGCCTCGGGGGTGAAAAACTGTTTTTT. Protein sequence: CASSLGGEKLFF.

This chain uses TRBV29-1 with TRBJ1-2; possibly TRBD1 for D (6 bases). Germline V gene lookup returns CDR1 SQVTM and CDR2 ANQGSEA. Trimming stripped 4 bases from V and 8 bases from J, with 14 bases between. The length of the CDR3 is 12 residues. In DNA form, the CDR3 reads TGCAGCGTTGCTGCAGGGGCGAGGGGCTACACCTTC. Translation gives CSVAAGARGYTF. The full variable domain, with the rest looked up from reference TRBV29-1 and TRBJ1-2, is SAVISQKPSRDICQRGTSLTIQCQVDSQVTMMFWYRQQPGQSLTLIATANQGSEATYESGFVIDKFPISRPNLTFSTLTVSNMSPEDSSIYLCSVAAGARGYTFGSGTRLTVV.

This clone was counted once. The rearrangement joins TRBV27 to TRBJ2-1; TRBD2 matches at 15 bases. Germline CDR1 and CDR2: MNHEY and SMNVEV (reference sequence). V was pared by 3 bases and J by 4 bases, with 16 bases of the junction left unmatched. This CDR3 spans 21 amino acids. The CDR3 is CASSFPSPGLAGGQTYNEQFF. The CDR3 DNA sequence: TGTGCCAGCAGTTTTCCCTCCCCGGGACTAGCGGGGGGTCAGACGTACAATGAGCAGTTCTTC.

V gene TRBV9 combines with J gene TRBJ2-1; 8 positions match TRBD2. The CDR3 totals 15 residues. Looked up from germline, CDR1 is SGDLS and CDR2 is YYNGEE. The V and J ends lost 5 bases and 0 bases, in that order; junction bases with no gene match: 4. CDR3 sequence reads: CASSETSASYNEQFF. The CDR3 nucleotides read TGTGCCAGCAGTGAGACTAGCGCCTCCTACAATGAGCAGTTCTTC.

This chain connects TRBV4-3 to TRBJ2-1, with D tentatively TRBD2 (6 bases). Trimming removed 0 bases at V and 0 bases at J, with 15 bases between. This CDR3 spans 18 amino acids. Germline CDR1 reads LGHNA; CDR2 reads YSLEER. This CDR3 is CASSQDALAGISYNEQFF. CDR3 sequence (DNA): TGCGCCAGCAGCCAAGACGCCTTGGCGGGAATCTCCTACAATGAGCAGTTCTTC.

V usage is TRBV2 and J usage is TRBJ1-6; D ambiguous. V was cut by 4 bases and J by 0 bases, with 13 bases left in between. The V gene's germline CDR1 is SNHLY and CDR2 FYNNEI. CDR3 length: 17 residues. The CDR3 sequence: CASSGVAGSSYNSPLHF. CDR3 DNA: TGTGCCAGCAGTGGGGTAGCCGGTAGCTCCTATAATTCACCCCTCCACTTT.

The chain joins TRBV12-2 to TRBJ2-2. TRBV12-2 is labeled a pseudogene. The CDR3 runs to 14 residues. The CDR3 sequence is CASRPRRGAGELFF. The CDR3 DNA reads as TGTGCAAGTCGCCCCCGGAGGGGGGCCGGGGAGCTGTTTTTT.

This clone was recorded only once. The J gene is TRBJ2-4, the V gene TRBV5-1; 9 positions agree with TRBD2. Germline CDR1 is SGHRS and CDR2 is YFSETQ. This CDR3 comprises 16 residues. V shed 0 bases and J 3 bases; nucleotides not matched to a gene: 4. CDR3 loop: CASSLGLAGIKNIQYF. The CDR3 DNA reads TGCGCCAGCAGCTTGGGTCTAGCGGGGATCAAAAACATTCAGTACTTC.

This chain joins TRBV29-1 and TRBJ1-1, with 7 positions matching TRBD1. CDR3 length: 11 amino acids. The V segment lost 7 bases and the J segment 7 bases; nucleotides outside the gene matches: 6. CDR1 is SQVTM, CDR2 ANQGSEA, per germline. The CDR3 region has the DNA TGCAGCGCCGAGGGGGACAGTGAAGCTTTCTTT. This sequence encodes CSAEGDSEAFF.

The sample holds one count of this clone. The V gene is TRBV13, the J gene TRBJ2-2, with D maybe TRBD2 (6 bases). This CDR3 has 15 amino acids. V was shortened by 0 bases and J by 3 bases, with 8 bases between the two germline ends. Germline CDR1 reads PRHDT; CDR2 reads FYEKMQ (reference sequence). The CDR3 region is CASSLGGGDTGELFF. DNA of the CDR3: TGTGCCAGCAGCTTAGGGGGAGGCGACACCGGGGAGCTGTTTTTT.

J is TRBJ2-1 and V is TRBV7-9, with 7 bases aligning to TRBD2. After removal of 5 bases from V and 4 bases from J, the junction contained 8 bases not matched to a gene. The CDR3 runs to 15 residues. Germline assignment: CDR1 SEHNR and CDR2 FQNEAQ (reference sequence). CDR3 nucleotide sequence: TGTGCCAGCAGCAACTCTAGCGGACCTTACAATGAGCAGTTCTTC. It is translated as CASSNSSGPYNEQFF. Filled out from reference TRBV7-9 and TRBJ2-1, the complete variable domain reads DTGVSQNPRHKITKRGQNVTFRCDPISEHNRLYWYRQTLGQGPEFLTYFQNEAQLEKSRLLSDRFSAERPKGSFSTLEIQRTEQGDSAMYLCASSNSSGPYNEQFFGPGTRLTVL.

The chain has TRBV7-9 and TRBJ2-7; a weak D match, TRBD1 (6 bases). The CDR3 is 14 residues long. Between the trimmed V and J ends, which lost 1 base and 4 bases, there was a span of 11 bases. Germline V CDR1 and CDR2: SEHNR, FQNEAQ (reference sequence). For the CDR3, the DNA is TGTGCCAGCAGCTTAGTTGGCAGGGGTTACGAGCAGTACTTC. Protein product: CASSLVGRGYEQYF.

The chain links TRBV9 to TRBJ2-1; D unclear. V was shortened by 0 bases and J by 10 bases, with 8 bases between the two germline ends. CDR1 and CDR2 from the germline V gene are SGDLS and YYNGEE. This CDR3 spans 12 amino acids. CDR3 sequence (DNA): TGTGCCAGCAGCGTAGGAGTTGGCGAGCAGTTCTTC. This translates into CASSVGVGEQFF.

The CDR3 DNA follows: TGTGCCAGCACCCCCTCCGGGACAATTTACAATGAGCAGTTCTTC. It encodes CASTPSGTIYNEQFF. The chain uses TRBV7-2 and TRBJ2-1, with D maybe TRBD1 (6 bases). Trimming removed 7 bases from V and 4 bases from J, with 17 bases in between. The CDR3 is 15 amino acids. Germline-derived CDR1 and CDR2 are SGHTA and FQGNSA. The full variable domain, completed using reference TRBV7-2 and TRBJ2-1, is GAGVSQSPSNKVTEKGKDVELRCDPISGHTALYWYRQSLGQGLEFLIYFQGNSAPDKSGLPSDRFSAERTGGSVSTLTIQRTQQEDSAVYLCASTPSGTIYNEQFFGPGTRLTVL.

Only a few counts were recorded for this clone. The chain couples TRBV9 to TRBJ2-3; 10 bases line up with TRBD2. The V and J ends lost 2 bases and 0 bases, in that order; junction bases with no gene match: 0. The CDR3 is 15 residues long. Germline CDR1 SGDLS, CDR2 YYNGEE. The CDR3 nucleotides read TGTGCCAGCAGCGTGACTAGCGGGAGCACAGATACGCAGTATTTT. It codes for CASSVTSGSTDTQYF.

The rearrangement uses TRBV6-5 and TRBJ1-5, with a tentative D call TRBD1 (6 bases). The ends were cut back, 6 bases at V and 7 bases at J, with 19 bases in the middle. Germline V gene lookup returns CDR1 MNHEY and CDR2 SVGAGI. This CDR3 region has 15 residues. CDR3 bases: TGTGCCAGCAGCCCTGGGTTGGCAGGGGAGCAGCCCCAGCATTTT. This codes for CASSPGLAGEQPQHF.

J is TRBJ2-3 and V is TRBV9, with a tentative D call TRBD1 (5 bases). CDR3 length: 16 residues. V gave up 3 bases and J gave up 2 bases, with 16 bases separating them. Germline assignment: CDR1 SGDLS and CDR2 YYNGEE. CDR3 residues: CASSARQNPTTDTQYF. CDR3 DNA sequence: TGTGCCAGCAGCGCCAGACAGAACCCTACCACAGATACGCAGTATTTT.

The genes are TRBV7-9 and TRBJ2-1; TRBD2 might be the D (5 bases). In germline, CDR1 is SEHNR, CDR2 FQNEAQ (reference sequence). The CDR3 length is 17 residues. Between the trimmed V and J ends, which lost 5 bases and 0 bases, there was a span of 17 bases. In DNA, the CDR3 is TGTGCCAGCAGCACATCCCTAGCAACCGTCTCCTACAATGAGCAGTTCTTC. It translates to CASSTSLATVSYNEQFF.

The chain carries TRBV7-3 and TRBJ1-5, with no clear D. Trimming took 2 bases from V and 7 from J, leaving 9 bases between them. The CDR3 contains 13 residues. Looked up from germline, CDR1 is SGHTA and CDR2 is FQGTGA. The CDR3 coding sequence is TGTGCCAGCAGCTTAGAGGGTATGCAGCCCCAGCATTTT. Translated: CASSLEGMQPQHF.

This clone was seen once. V and J are TRBV13 and TRBJ2-7, with TRBD2 matching over 11 bases. The junction had 6 bases not matched to a gene; V was cut back by 5 bases and J by 0 bases. The CDR3 has 16 residues. Germline values: CDR1 PRHDT, CDR2 FYEKMQ (reference sequence). The CDR3 is CASSPRTSGFSYEQYF. The DNA for the CDR3 is TGTGCCAGCAGCCCCCGGACTAGCGGGTTCTCCTACGAGCAGTACTTC.

This chain joins TRBV2 and TRBJ2-7; TRBD1 might be the D (6 bases). V lost 3 bases, J lost 0 bases, and 15 bases lay in between. Germline assignment: CDR1 SNHLY and CDR2 FYNNEI. The CDR3 runs 16 residues. As DNA, the CDR3 is TGTGCCAGCAGTGATAAATCAGGGGCTGGCTCCTACGAGCAGTACTTC. It yields the protein CASSDKSGAGSYEQYF.

A note on this clone: Other DNA sequences in this specimen translate into the identical CDR3. J is TRBJ2-1 and V is TRBV7-3; D gene unclear. CDR3 length: 13 amino acids. V dropped 2 bases and J dropped 4 bases, with 6 bases sitting between them. Germline loops: CDR1 SGHTA, CDR2 FQGTGA. CDR3 region: CASSLGLYNEQFF. The CDR3 bases are TGTGCCAGCAGCTTAGGGTTATACAATGAGCAGTTCTTC.

V is TRBV27 and J is TRBJ2-1; TRBD1 is a possible D gene (6 bases). Per germline, CDR1 MNHEY and CDR2 SMNVEV (reference sequence). The V end was cut by 6 bases, the J end by 0 bases, with 15 bases between. The length of the CDR3 is 16 residues. The CDR3 reads CASSIPGVNSYNEQFF. The DNA of the CDR3 is TGTGCCAGCAGCATTCCAGGGGTAAACTCCTACAATGAGCAGTTCTTC.

The CDR3 coding sequence is TGTGCCAGCAGCCAGGACAGCCTGACCAAAGAGACCCAGTACTTC. Amino acid sequence: CASSQDSLTKETQYF. The chain links TRBV5-5 to TRBJ2-5; TRBD1 might be the D (6 bases). There are 15 residues in the CDR3. The germline V gene has CDR1 SGHKS and CDR2 YYEKEE (reference sequence). V gave up 4 bases and J gave up 3 bases, with 16 bases separating them.

The rearrangement joins TRBV28 to TRBJ2-6; D unclear. V was clipped by 3 bases and J by 0 bases, with 6 bases between them. There are 15 residues in the CDR3. CDR1 is MDHEN and CDR2 is SYDVKM in the germline V gene. The CDR3 DNA reads TGTGCCAGCAGTTTTGAGAGCTCTGGGGCCAACGTCCTGACTTTC. It is translated as CASSFESSGANVLTF.

The gene calls are TRBV27 and TRBJ2-7; no definite D call. Trimming cost V 3 bases and J 7 bases, with 16 bases left between them. Per germline, CDR1 MNHEY and CDR2 SMNVEV (reference sequence). This CDR3 comprises 14 residues. The DNA for the CDR3 is TGTGCCAGCAGTTTTGGCAGCCGCCCTAGTGAGCAGTACTTC. This gives the protein CASSFGSRPSEQYF.